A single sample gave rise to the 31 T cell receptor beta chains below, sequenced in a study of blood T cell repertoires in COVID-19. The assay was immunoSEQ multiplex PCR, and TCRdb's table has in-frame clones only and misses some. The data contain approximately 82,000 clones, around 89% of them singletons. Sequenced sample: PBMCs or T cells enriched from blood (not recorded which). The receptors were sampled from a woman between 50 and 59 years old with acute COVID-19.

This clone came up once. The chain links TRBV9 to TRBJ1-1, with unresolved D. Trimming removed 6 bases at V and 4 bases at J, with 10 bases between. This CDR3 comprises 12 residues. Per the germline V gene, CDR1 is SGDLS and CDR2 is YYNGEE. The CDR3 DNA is TGTGCCAGCACCCGAACCGGCACTGAAGCTTTCTTT. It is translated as CASTRTGTEAFF.

The CDR3 DNA sequence: TGTGCCAGCAGCTTTGCGGCGGTCTCTGGAAACACCATATATTTT. The encoded protein is CASSFAAVSGNTIYF. The genes are TRBV7-9 and TRBJ1-3; D is uncertain. Trimming took 3 bases from V and 0 from J, leaving 9 bases between them. The length of the CDR3 is 15 residues. In germline, CDR1 is SEHNR, CDR2 FQNEAQ (reference sequence). The variable domain in full, completed from reference TRBV7-9 and TRBJ1-3, reads DTGVSQNPRHKITKRGQNVTFRCDPISEHNRLYWYRQTLGQGPEFLTYFQNEAQLEKSRLLSDRFSAERPKGSFSTLEIQRTEQGDSAMYLCASSFAAVSGNTIYFGEGSWLTVV.

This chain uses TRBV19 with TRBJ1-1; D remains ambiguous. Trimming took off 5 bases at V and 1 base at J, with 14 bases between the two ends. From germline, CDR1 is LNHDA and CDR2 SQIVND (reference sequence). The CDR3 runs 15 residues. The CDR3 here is CASSRLEGSNTEAFF. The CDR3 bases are TGTGCCAGTAGTCGGTTGGAGGGATCGAACACTGAAGCTTTCTTT. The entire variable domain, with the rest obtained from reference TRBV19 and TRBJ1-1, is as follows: DGGITQSPKYLFRKEGQNVTLSCEQNLNHDAMYWYRQDPGQGLRLIYYSQIVNDFQKGDIAEGYSVSREKKESFPLTVTSAQKNPTAFYLCASSRLEGSNTEAFFGQGTRLTVV.

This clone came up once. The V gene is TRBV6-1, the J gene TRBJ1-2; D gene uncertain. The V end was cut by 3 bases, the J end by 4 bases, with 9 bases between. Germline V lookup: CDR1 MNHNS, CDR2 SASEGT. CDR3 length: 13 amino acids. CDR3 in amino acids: CASSDNSLYGYTF. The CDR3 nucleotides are TGTGCCAGCAGTGATAACTCACTCTATGGCTACACCTTC.

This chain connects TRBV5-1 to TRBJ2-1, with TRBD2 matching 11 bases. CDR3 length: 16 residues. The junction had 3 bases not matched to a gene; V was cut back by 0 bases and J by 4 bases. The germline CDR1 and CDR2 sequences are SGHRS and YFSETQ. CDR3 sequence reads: CASSLATSGIYNEQFF. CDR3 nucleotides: TGCGCCAGCAGCTTGGCGACTAGCGGGATTTACAATGAGCAGTTCTTC.

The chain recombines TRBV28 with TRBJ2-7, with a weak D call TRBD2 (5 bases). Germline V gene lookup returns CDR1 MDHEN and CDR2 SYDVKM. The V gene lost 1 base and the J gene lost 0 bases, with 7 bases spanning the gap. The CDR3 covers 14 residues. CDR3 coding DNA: TGTGCCAGCAGTTTATATAGCGCCTCCTACGAGCAGTACTTC. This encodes CASSLYSASYEQYF.

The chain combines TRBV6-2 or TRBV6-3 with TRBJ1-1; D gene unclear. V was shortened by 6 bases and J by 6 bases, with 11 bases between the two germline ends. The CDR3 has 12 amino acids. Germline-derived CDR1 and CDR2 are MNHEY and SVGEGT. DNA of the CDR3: TGTGCCAGCAGCCGACTTCTCCCTGAAGCTTTCTTT. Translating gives CASSRLLPEAFF.

The CDR3 bases are TGCGCCAGCAGCTTGATGGGGCTAGCGGGCCTGTCTGCCTACGAGCAGTACTTC. This codes for CASSLMGLAGLSAYEQYF. The rearrangement joins TRBV5-1 to TRBJ2-7; 8 bases are a match to TRBD2. V lost 1 base to trimming and J lost 2 bases; unmatched junction nucleotides: 14. CDR1 is SGHRS, CDR2 YFSETQ, per germline. The CDR3 covers 18 residues. The full variable domain, its missing parts supplied by reference TRBV5-1 and TRBJ2-7, is KAGVTQTPRYLIKTRGQQVTLSCSPISGHRSVSWYQQTPGQGLQFLFEYFSETQRNKGNFPGRFSGRQFSNSRSEMNVSTLELGDSALYLCASSLMGLAGLSAYEQYFGPGTRLTVT.

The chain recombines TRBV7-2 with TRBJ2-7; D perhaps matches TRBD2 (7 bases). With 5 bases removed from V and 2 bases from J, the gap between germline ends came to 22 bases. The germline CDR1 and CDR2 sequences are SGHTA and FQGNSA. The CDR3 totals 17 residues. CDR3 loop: CASSARGGGTPTYEQYF. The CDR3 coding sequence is TGTGCCAGCAGCGCCAGGGGAGGGGGGACGCCGACCTACGAGCAGTACTTC.

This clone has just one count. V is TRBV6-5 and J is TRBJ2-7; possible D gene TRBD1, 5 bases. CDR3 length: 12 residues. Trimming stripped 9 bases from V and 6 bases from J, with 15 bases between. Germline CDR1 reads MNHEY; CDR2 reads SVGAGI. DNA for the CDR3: TGTGCCAGTCAGACAGCGTCTGGCGAGCAGTACTTC. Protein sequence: CASQTASGEQYF.

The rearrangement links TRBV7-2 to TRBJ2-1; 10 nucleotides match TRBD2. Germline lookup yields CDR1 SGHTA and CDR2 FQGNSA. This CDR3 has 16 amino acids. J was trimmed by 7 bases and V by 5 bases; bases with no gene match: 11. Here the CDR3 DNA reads TGTGCCAGCAGCCCGAGAGTAGCGGGAGGACAGAATGAGCAGTTCTTC. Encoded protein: CASSPRVAGGQNEQFF.

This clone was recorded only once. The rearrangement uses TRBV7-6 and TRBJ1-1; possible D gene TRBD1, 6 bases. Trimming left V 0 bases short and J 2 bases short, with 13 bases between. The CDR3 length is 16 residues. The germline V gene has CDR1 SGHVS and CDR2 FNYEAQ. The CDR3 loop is CASSLASTGTNTEAFF. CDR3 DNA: TGTGCCAGCAGCTTAGCCTCGACAGGAACAAACACTGAAGCTTTCTTT.

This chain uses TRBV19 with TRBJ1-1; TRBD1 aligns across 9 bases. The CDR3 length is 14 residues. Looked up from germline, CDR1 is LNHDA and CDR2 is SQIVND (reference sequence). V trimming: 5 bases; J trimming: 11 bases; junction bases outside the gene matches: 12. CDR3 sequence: CASSAQQGALDAFF. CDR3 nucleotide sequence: TGTGCCAGTAGTGCACAACAGGGGGCGCTGGATGCTTTCTTT.

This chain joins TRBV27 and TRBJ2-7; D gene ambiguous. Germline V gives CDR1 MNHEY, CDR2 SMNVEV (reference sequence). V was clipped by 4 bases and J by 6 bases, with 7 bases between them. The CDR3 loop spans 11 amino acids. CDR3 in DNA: TGTGCCAGCAGTTCCGGGTCCGAGCAGTACTTC. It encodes CASSSGSEQYF.

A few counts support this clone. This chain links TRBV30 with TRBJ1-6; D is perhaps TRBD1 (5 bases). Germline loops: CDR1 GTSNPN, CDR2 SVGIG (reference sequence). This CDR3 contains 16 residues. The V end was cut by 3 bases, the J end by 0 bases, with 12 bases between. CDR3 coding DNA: TGTGCCTGGAGGGGGCAGGTAACCTCCTATAATTCACCCCTCCACTTT. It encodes CAWRGQVTSYNSPLHF.

CDR3 DNA sequence: TGCGCCAGCAGTGAGTCGAGTTCCTACGAGCAGTACTTC. It specifies CASSESSSYEQYF. The J gene is TRBJ2-7, the V gene TRBV10-1; D gene unclear. This CDR3 is 13 amino acids long. V lost 0 bases to trimming and J lost 1 base, with 4 bases between them. CDR1 and CDR2 from the germline V gene are WNHNN and SYGVQD (reference sequence).

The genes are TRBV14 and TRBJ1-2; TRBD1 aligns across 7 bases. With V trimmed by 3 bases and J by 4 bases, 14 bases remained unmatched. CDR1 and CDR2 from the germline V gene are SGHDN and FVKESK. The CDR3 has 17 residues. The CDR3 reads CASSHRPMTGTPYGYTF. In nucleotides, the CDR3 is TGTGCCAGCAGCCATCGACCCATGACAGGGACTCCCTATGGCTACACCTTC.

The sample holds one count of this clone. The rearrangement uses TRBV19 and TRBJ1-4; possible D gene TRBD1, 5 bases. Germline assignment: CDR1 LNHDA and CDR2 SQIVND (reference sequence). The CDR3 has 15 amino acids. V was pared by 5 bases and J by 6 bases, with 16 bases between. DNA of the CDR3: TGTGCCAGTAGTTTCGGGCCGGGGGTCTATGAAAAACTGTTTTTT. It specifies CASSFGPGVYEKLFF.

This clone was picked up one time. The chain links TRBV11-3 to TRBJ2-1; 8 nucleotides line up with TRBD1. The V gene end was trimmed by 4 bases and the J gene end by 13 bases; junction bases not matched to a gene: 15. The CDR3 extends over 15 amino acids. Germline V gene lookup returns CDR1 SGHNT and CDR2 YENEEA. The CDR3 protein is CASSSDDRGTRPQFF. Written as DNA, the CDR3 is TGTGCCAGCAGCTCAGACGACAGGGGAACTAGGCCTCAGTTCTTC.

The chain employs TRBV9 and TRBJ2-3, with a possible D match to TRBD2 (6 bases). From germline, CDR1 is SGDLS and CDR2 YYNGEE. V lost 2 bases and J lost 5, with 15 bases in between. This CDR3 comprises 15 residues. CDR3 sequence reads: CASSVGLPRGDTQYF. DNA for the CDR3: TGTGCCAGCAGCGTGGGACTCCCCCGGGGAGATACGCAGTATTTT. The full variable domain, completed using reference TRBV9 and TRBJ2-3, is DSGVTQTPKHLITATGQRVTLRCSPRSGDLSVYWYQQSLDQGLQFLIQYYNGEERAKGNILERFSAQQFPDLHSELNLSSLELGDSALYFCASSVGLPRGDTQYFGPGTRLTVL.

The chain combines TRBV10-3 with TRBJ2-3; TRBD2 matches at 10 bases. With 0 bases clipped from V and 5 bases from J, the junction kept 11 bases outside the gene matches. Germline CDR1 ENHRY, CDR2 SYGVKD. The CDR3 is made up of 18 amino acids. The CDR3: CAISESNQQASGRDTQYF. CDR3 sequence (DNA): TGTGCCATCAGTGAGTCGAATCAGCAGGCTAGCGGGAGAGATACGCAGTATTTT.

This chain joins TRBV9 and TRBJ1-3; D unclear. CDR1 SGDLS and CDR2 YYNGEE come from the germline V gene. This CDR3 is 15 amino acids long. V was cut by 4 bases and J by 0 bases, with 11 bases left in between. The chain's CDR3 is CASSPLRGSGNTIYF. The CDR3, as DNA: TGTGCCAGCAGCCCCCTCCGGGGCTCTGGAAACACCATATATTTT.

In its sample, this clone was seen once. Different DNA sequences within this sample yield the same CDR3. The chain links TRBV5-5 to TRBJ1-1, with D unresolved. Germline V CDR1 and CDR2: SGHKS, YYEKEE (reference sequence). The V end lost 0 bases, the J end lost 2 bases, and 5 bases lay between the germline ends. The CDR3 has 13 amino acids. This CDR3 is CASSLGVNTEAFF. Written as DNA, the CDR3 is TGTGCCAGCAGCTTGGGCGTAAACACTGAAGCTTTCTTT.

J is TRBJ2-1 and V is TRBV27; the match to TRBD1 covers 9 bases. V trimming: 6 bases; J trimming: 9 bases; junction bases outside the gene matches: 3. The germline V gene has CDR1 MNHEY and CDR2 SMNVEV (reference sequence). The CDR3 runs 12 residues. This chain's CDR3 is CASSQTGGEQFF. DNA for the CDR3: TGTGCCAGCAGCCAGACAGGGGGTGAGCAGTTCTTC.

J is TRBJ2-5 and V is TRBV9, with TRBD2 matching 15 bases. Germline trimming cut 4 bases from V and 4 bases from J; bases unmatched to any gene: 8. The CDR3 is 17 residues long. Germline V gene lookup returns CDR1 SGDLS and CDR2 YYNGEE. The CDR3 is CASSTRTSGRARETQYF. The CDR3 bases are TGTGCCAGCAGCACCCGGACTAGCGGGAGGGCGCGAGAGACCCAGTACTTC.

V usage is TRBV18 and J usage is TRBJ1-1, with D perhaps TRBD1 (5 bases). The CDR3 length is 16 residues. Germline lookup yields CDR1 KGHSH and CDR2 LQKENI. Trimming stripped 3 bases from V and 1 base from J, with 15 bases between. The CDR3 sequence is CASSPRVNGGNTEAFF. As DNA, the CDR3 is TGTGCCAGCTCACCGCGAGTGAACGGGGGGAACACTGAAGCTTTCTTT.

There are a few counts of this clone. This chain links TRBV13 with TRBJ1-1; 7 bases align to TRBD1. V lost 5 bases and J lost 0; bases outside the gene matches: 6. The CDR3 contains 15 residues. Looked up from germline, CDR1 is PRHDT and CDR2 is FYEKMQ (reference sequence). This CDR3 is CASSARGEMNTEAFF. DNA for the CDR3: TGTGCCAGCAGCGCCAGGGGGGAGATGAACACTGAAGCTTTCTTT.

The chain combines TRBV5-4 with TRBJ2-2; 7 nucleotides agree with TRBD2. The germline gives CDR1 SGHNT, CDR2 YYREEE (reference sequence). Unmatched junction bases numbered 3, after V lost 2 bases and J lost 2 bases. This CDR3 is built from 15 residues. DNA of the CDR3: TGTGCCAGCAGCTTTGGGAGGGCAAACACCGGGGAGCTGTTTTTT. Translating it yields CASSFGRANTGELFF. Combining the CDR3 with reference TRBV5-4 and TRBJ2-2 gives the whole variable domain ETGVTQSPTHLIKTRGQQVTLRCSSQSGHNTVSWYQQALGQGPQFIFQYYREEENGRGNFPPRFSGLQFPNYSSELNVNALELDDSALYLCASSFGRANTGELFFGEGSRLTVL.

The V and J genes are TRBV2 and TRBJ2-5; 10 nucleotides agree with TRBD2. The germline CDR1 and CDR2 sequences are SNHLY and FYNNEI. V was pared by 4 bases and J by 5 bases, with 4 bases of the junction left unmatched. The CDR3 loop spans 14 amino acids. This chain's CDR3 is CASSAGLAVETQYF. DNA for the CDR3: TGTGCCAGCAGTGCAGGACTAGCGGTGGAGACCCAGTACTTC. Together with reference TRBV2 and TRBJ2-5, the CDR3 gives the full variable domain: EPEVTQTPSHQVTQMGQEVILRCVPISNHLYFYWYRQILGQKVEFLVSFYNNEISEKSEIFDDQFSVERPDGSNFTLKIRSTKLEDSAMYFCASSAGLAVETQYFGPGTRLLVL.

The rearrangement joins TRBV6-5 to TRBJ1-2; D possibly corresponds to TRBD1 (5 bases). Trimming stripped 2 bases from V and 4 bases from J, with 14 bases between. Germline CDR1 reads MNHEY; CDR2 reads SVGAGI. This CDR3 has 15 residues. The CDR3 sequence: CASSYGGGGTYGYTF. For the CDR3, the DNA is TGTGCCAGCAGTTACGGAGGTGGGGGGACCTATGGCTACACCTTC.

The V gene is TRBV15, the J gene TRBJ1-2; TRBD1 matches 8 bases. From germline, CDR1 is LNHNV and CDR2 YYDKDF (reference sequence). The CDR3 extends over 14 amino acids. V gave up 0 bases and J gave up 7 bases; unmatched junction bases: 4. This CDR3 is CATSRDRGRSGYTF. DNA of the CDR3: TGTGCCACCAGCAGAGACAGGGGGCGATCTGGCTACACCTTC.